This note documents a single T cell receptor beta chain sequence. No antigen is known for it. The data stem from a study of T cell repertoires and HLA-DP antigens. Study context: Donors were two male and one female, aged 18-to-29 to 60-to-69.

Libraries were prepared by immunoSEQ multiplex PCR; TCRdb keeps only in-frame clonotypes and omits some of them. The sample has roughly 73,000 clones; over 75% are singletons. This CDR3 spans 18 amino acids. Germline CDR1 and CDR2: MNHNS and SASEGT. Germline trimming cut 2 bases from V and 4 bases from J; bases unmatched to any gene: 13. Purity of the untouched CD4+ T cells was about 98%. The sequencing sample was made of CD4+ T cells from PBMCs. The V call is TRBV6-1, the J call TRBJ1-1; TRBD1 aligns across 10 bases. This TCR was sampled from a man in his 60s in good health and CMV-seronegative. CDR3 nucleotides: TGTGCCAGCAGTGAATTGAGGACAGGGGGTATGGAGGGCACTGAAGCTTTCTTT. This sequence encodes CASSELRTGGMEGTEAFF.